This is a list of T cell receptor beta chains from one sample in a study of T cells in tuberculosis. Profiled with immunoSEQ multiplex PCR; TCRdb holds only in-frame clones, not every one. The top ten clones hold around 7% of a sample with under 30,000 clones, 92% of them seen once. The material sequenced was PBMCs, taken at tuberculosis diagnosis. Source of these receptors: an adult with tuberculosis. CDR3s include the opening cysteine and the closing phenylalanine or tryptophan. Fields, in order: V gene, clone size, J gene, D gene, CDR3 DNA, CDR3 protein. The D gene is left open where the match is weak. Expanded clones get a size class; other rows say once, few or many, or leave the size out.

TRBV21-1	once	TRBJ1-2	.	TGTGCCAGCAGCAAAGCGCTTGACTTCGCGGGGGCGCACTATGGCTACACCTTC	CASSKALDFAGAHYGYTF
TRBV30	.	TRBJ2-3	TRBD1	TGTGCCTGGGGGACAGGTCGGGGCACAGATACGCAGTATTTT	CAWGTGRGTDTQYF
TRBV5-5	.	TRBJ2-1	.	TGTGCCAGCAGCTTGGGACTCAGCTCCTACAATGAGCAGTTCTTC	CASSLGLSSYNEQFF
TRBV2	.	TRBJ2-2	TRBD1	TGTGCCAGCAGCGGACAGGGAGGTTTGGCCGGGGAGCTGTTTTTT	CASSGQGGLAGELFF
TRBV9	once	TRBJ2-7	TRBD2	TGTGCCAGCAGCGTAGGTTCCCTCGGGCGGGAGGCCATTATGGAGCAGTACTTC	CASSVGSLGREAIMEQYF
TRBV10-3	once	TRBJ2-7	TRBD1	TGTGCCATCAGTGGACAGGGGGCAAACGAGCAGTACTTC	CAISGQGANEQYF
TRBV7-2	.	TRBJ2-1	TRBD2	TGTGCCAGCAGCTCAGAAGTAGCGGGGGGCTCGAATGAGCAGTTCTTC	CASSSEVAGGSNEQFF
TRBV6-6	.	TRBJ2-7	.	TGTGCCAGCAGCCATCCGGGACTGTCCTACGGGCAGTACTTC	CASSHPGLSYGQYF
TRBV7-9	.	TRBJ2-7	TRBD2	TGTGCCAGCAGCCGCTGGCGGGAGGATTACGAGCAGTACTTC	CASSRWREDYEQYF
TRBV6-5	.	TRBJ1-2	.	TGTGCCAGCAGTTACTCGAAGTCGGGGTACTATGGCTACACCTTC	CASSYSKSGYYGYTF
TRBV9	.	TRBJ2-1	.	TGTGCCAGCAGACGGGTGGACAATGAGCAGTTCTTC	CASRRVDNEQFF
TRBV14	.	TRBJ2-7	TRBD2	TGTGCCAGCAGCCAAGGTTTTGCTAGCGGGGGCGTAGAGCAGTACTTC	CASSQGFASGGVEQYF
TRBV6-5	.	TRBJ1-3	.	TGTGCCAGCAGTTTTTCCCGGGACTCTCGAAACACCATATATTTT	CASSFSRDSRNTIYF
TRBV10-1	.	TRBJ2-7	.	TGCGCCAGCAGTGACTTAGGTGCGGGTCCCCTGTACTTC	CASSDLGAGPLYF
TRBV29-1	.	TRBJ2-5	.	TGCAGCGTTGAGGGCAGGGACTTCCAAGAGACCCAGTACTTC	CSVEGRDFQETQYF
TRBV2	few	TRBJ2-7	.	TGTGCCAGCATCCCAGTCCTCTCCTACGAGCAGTACTTC	CASIPVLSYEQYF
TRBV2	.	TRBJ2-7	TRBD2	TGTGCCAGCAGCCAGACTAGCGTAGCCTACGAGCAGTACTTC	CASSQTSVAYEQYF
TRBV6-6	.	TRBJ1-1	TRBD1	TGTGCCAGCAGCCCCTATCGGACAGGCCTCAACACTGAAGCTTTCTTT	CASSPYRTGLNTEAFF
TRBV6-5	.	TRBJ2-7	TRBD1	TGTGCCAGCAGTCGGACAGGGAACTCCTACGAGCAGTACTTC	CASSRTGNSYEQYF
TRBV27	.	TRBJ2-7	TRBD1	TGTGCCAGCAGTTTCCGGACACCGACAGGGAGTACCTACGAGCAGTACTTC	CASSFRTPTGSTYEQYF
TRBV7-2	.	TRBJ2-1	.	TGTGCCAGCAGCTTAGAAATCAGGTCAGGGCGCTACAATGAGCAGTTCTTC	CASSLEIRSGRYNEQFF
TRBV5-1	.	TRBJ2-7	.	TGCGCCAGCAGCTTGGGGGGCGGCGAGCAGTACTTC	CASSLGGGEQYF
TRBV19	.	TRBJ2-2	.	TGTGCCAGTAGTTTCCGACAGGCCGGGGAGCTGTTTTTT	CASSFRQAGELFF
TRBV19	few	TRBJ1-2	.	TGTGCCAGTAGTCCATCCTCGGGACACATCCATGGCTACACCTTC	CASSPSSGHIHGYTF
TRBV7-2	.	TRBJ1-1	.	TGTGCCAGCAGCTTAGGGAGGTGGAGGACTGAAGCTTTCTTT	CASSLGRWRTEAFF
TRBV2	.	TRBJ2-7	.	TGTGCCAGCAGTGAGGGGACAACTGCCTACGAGCAGTACTTC	CASSEGTTAYEQYF
TRBV14	.	TRBJ1-5	.	TGTGCCAGCACCACAAATACTCTCGGGGGTCAGCCCCAGCATTTT	CASTTNTLGGQPQHF
TRBV2	.	TRBJ2-1	TRBD2	TGTGCCAGCAGGGGGAGGGGACCCTACAATGAGCAGTTCTTC	CASRGRGPYNEQFF
TRBV28	.	TRBJ1-4	.	TGTGCCAGCAGTTTAGTGCGGGGTGAAAAACTGTTTTTT	CASSLVRGEKLFF
TRBV29-1	.	TRBJ2-2	.	TGCAGCGTTGAGCCCCGGGAAAACACCGGGGAGCTGTTTTTT	CSVEPRENTGELFF
TRBV6-1	once	TRBJ2-5	.	TGTGCCAGTTCCACACAGTTTACGGAGACCCAGTACTTC	CASSTQFTETQYF
TRBV4-1	.	TRBJ2-7	TRBD1	TGCGCCAGCAGCCACCCGACAGGGACGAACGAGCAGTACTTC	CASSHPTGTNEQYF
TRBV6-6	.	TRBJ2-1	TRBD2	TGTGCCAGCAGTCCAGGGACTAGCGGGATCTACAATGAGCAGTTCTTC	CASSPGTSGIYNEQFF
TRBV5-1	.	TRBJ2-5	TRBD2	TGCGCCAGCAGCCCTACTAGCGGGGCCCTCCAAGAGACCCAGTACTTC	CASSPTSGALQETQYF
TRBV6-4	.	TRBJ2-3	.	TGTGCCAGCAGTGGCGGGAGCACAGATACGCAGTATTTT	CASSGGSTDTQYF
TRBV6-1	.	TRBJ2-4	.	TGTGCCAGCAGTGCTGTGGGGCTTGGAAACATTCAGTACTTC	CASSAVGLGNIQYF